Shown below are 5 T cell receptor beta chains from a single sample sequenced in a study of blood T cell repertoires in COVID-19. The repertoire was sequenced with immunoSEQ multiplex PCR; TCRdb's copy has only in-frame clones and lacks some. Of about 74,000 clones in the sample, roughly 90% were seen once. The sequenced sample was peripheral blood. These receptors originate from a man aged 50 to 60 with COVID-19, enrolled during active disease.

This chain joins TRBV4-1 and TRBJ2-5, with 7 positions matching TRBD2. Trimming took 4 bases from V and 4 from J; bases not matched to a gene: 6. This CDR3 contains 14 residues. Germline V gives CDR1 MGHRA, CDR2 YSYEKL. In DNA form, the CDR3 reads TGCGCCAGCAGCCCTGACCCTAGCGGAGAGACCCAGTACTTC. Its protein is CASSPDPSGETQYF.

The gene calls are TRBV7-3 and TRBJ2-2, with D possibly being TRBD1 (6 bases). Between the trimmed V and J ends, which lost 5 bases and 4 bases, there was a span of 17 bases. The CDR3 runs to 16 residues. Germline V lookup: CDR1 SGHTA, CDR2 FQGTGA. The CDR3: CASSPTIQGSTGELFF. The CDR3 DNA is TGTGCCAGCAGCCCAACCATACAGGGAAGCACCGGGGAGCTGTTTTTT.

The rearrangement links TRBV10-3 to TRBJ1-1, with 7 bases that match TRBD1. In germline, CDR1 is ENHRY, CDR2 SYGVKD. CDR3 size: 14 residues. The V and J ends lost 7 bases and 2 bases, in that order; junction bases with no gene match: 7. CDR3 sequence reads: CAITPTGANTEAFF. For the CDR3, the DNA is TGTGCCATCACCCCTACAGGGGCCAACACTGAAGCTTTCTTT.

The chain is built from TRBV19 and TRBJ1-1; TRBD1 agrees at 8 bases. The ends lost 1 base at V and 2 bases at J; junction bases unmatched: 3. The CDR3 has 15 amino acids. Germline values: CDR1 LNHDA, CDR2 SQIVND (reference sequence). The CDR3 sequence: CASSIGTGGNTEAFF. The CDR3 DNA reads TGTGCCAGTAGTATAGGTACAGGGGGAAACACTGAAGCTTTCTTT.

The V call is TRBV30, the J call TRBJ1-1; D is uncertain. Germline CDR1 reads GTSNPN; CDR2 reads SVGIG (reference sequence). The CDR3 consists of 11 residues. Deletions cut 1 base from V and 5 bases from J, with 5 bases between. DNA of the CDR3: TGTGCCTGGAGTGACTGGACTGAAGCTTTCTTT. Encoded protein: CAWSDWTEAFF.